This entry lists 21 T cell receptor beta chains sequenced from one sample in a study of identical twins. TCRdb redid the calling of the 5' RACE reads with MiXCR, one entry per CDR3 protein. The sample shows fewer than 900,000 distinct CDR3 sequences, about 20% of them seen only once. These data also featured in a second study, about T cells expressing NK-cell markers.

The sequenced sample consisted of PBMCs. The receptor source for this set is a woman aged 18-29 years in good health.

This chain connects TRBV5-1 to TRBJ2-3; weak D call: TRBD2 (5 bases). Germline values: CDR1 SGHRS, CDR2 YFSETQ. The CDR3 length is 15 residues. The V end was cut by 0 bases, the J end by 5 bases, with 13 bases between. CDR3 nucleotides: TGCGCCAGCAGCTTGGAGGCCCGGAGGAGAGATACGCAGTATTTT. This translates into CASSLEARRRDTQYF. Looking up the rest from reference TRBV5-1 and TRBJ2-3 gives the full variable domain: KAGVTQTPRYLIKTRGQQVTLSCSPISGHRSVSWYQQTPGQGLQFLFEYFSETQRNKGNFPGRFSGRQFSNSRSEMNVSTLELGDSALYLCASSLEARRRDTQYFGPGTRLTVL.

This clonotype was counted only a few times. This chain connects TRBV4-1 to TRBJ2-1, with 11 bases identical to TRBD2. The CDR3 is 18 residues long. Germline CDR1 reads MGHRA; CDR2 reads YSYEKL. Trimming cost V 0 bases and J 7 bases; bases outside gene matches: 11. The CDR3 region is CASSQDLRLAGSRNEQFF. CDR3 in DNA: TGCGCCAGCAGCCAAGATCTTAGACTAGCGGGGTCGAGAAATGAGCAGTTCTTC.

This clonotype showed up many times. The chain uses TRBV12-3 or TRBV12-4 and TRBJ1-1, with D unclear. The CDR3 is 14 amino acids. Trimming removed 3 bases at V and 8 bases at J, with 16 bases between. The CDR3 sequence is CASSFSDLGGEAFF. DNA of the CDR3: TGTGCCAGCAGTTTCTCGGACCTGGGTGGAGAAGCTTTCTTT.

This clonotype was detected only a few times. The V gene is TRBV20-1, the J gene TRBJ1-5; 7 nucleotides line up with TRBD1. Germline V lookup: CDR1 DFQATT, CDR2 SNEGSKA (reference sequence). This CDR3 contains 14 residues. Trimming took 6 bases from V and 5 from J; bases not matched to a gene: 10. The CDR3 DNA reads as TGCAGTGCGCAGAGACAGGGTCTCGATCAGCCCCAGCATTTT. This sequence encodes CSAQRQGLDQPQHF.

This clonotype was seen at least ten times. The rearrangement uses TRBV10-3 and TRBJ2-3, with a possible D match to TRBD2 (6 bases). The ends were cut back, 3 bases at V and 4 bases at J, with 17 bases in the middle. This CDR3 spans 16 amino acids. From germline, CDR1 is ENHRY and CDR2 SYGVKD. The CDR3 reads CAISDEGLLVADTQYF. CDR3 nucleotides: TGTGCCATCAGTGATGAGGGACTCCTGGTAGCAGATACGCAGTATTTT.

This clonotype was observed a handful of times. This chain connects TRBV7-9 to TRBJ2-7, with 8 positions matching TRBD2. CDR1 and CDR2 from the germline V gene are SEHNR and FQNEAQ (reference sequence). The CDR3 has 16 amino acids. Trimming removed 3 bases from V and 2 bases from J; junction bases left unmatched: 9. For the CDR3, the DNA is TGTGCCAGCAGCTTGGCGACTAGCGCTATTCCCTACGAGCAGTACTTC. This codes for CASSLATSAIPYEQYF.

This clonotype was seen repeatedly, ten times or more. The rearrangement links TRBV12-3 or TRBV12-4 to TRBJ2-7, with D unclear. Trimming stripped 2 bases from V and 5 bases from J, with 10 bases between. The CDR3 has 13 residues. CDR3 coding DNA: TGTGCCAGCAGTTTAAAACTCCTGGACGAGCAGTACTTC. It specifies CASSLKLLDEQYF.

This clonotype was picked up many times. The chain joins TRBV4-3 to TRBJ2-7; 8 bases are a match to TRBD1. There are 15 residues in the CDR3. Germline-derived CDR1 and CDR2 are LGHNA and YSLEER. The junction had 2 bases not matched to a gene; V was cut back by 1 base and J by 0 bases. This CDR3 is CASSQGQGSSYEQYF. As DNA, the CDR3 is TGCGCCAGCAGCCAAGGACAGGGGTCCTCCTACGAGCAGTACTTC.

The V call is TRBV20-1, the J call TRBJ2-3; D might be TRBD2 (6 bases). This CDR3 comprises 14 residues. Germline V CDR1 and CDR2: DFQATT, SNEGSKA (reference sequence). V lost 5 bases and J lost 5, with 17 bases in between. The CDR3 DNA reads TGCAGTGCTCGATCCGAGCGTAGCGGAGATACGCAGTATTTT. It codes for CSARSERSGDTQYF.

This clonotype was counted a few times. The chain combines TRBV12-3 or TRBV12-4 with TRBJ2-5; the D gene is possibly TRBD2 (5 bases). The CDR3 length is 14 residues. The ends were cut back, 5 bases at V and 5 bases at J, with 15 bases in the middle. CDR3 region: CASSPDLRGETQYF. Here the CDR3 DNA reads TGTGCCAGCAGTCCTGACTTGCGAGGGGAGACCCAGTACTTC.

This clonotype was recorded a few times. J is TRBJ2-3 and V is TRBV6-1, with 7 positions matching TRBD1. Per the germline V gene, CDR1 is MNHNS and CDR2 is SASEGT. CDR3 length: 15 residues. V was clipped by 7 bases and J by 3 bases; unmatched bases: 10. Written as DNA, the CDR3 is TGTGCCAGCACCTTACAGGGGTTCGGGACAGATACGCAGTATTTT. Translating it yields CASTLQGFGTDTQYF.

The chain carries TRBV5-1 and TRBJ2-3, with D possibly matching TRBD1 (6 bases). Deletions cut 1 base from V and 6 bases from J, with 9 bases between. The V gene's germline CDR1 is SGHRS and CDR2 YFSETQ. The CDR3 runs 13 residues. The CDR3 DNA sequence: TGCGCCAGCAGCTTGACAGGGCAGGATACGCAGTATTTT. It specifies CASSLTGQDTQYF.

This chain uses TRBV11-3 with TRBJ2-3; D might be TRBD1 (5 bases). CDR3 length equals 14 residues. Germline CDR1 and CDR2: SGHNT and YENEEA. The V end was cut by 7 bases, the J end by 0 bases, with 11 bases between. The DNA for the CDR3 is TGTGCCAGCACCTGGGGCAGGAGCACAGATACGCAGTATTTT. This codes for CASTWGRSTDTQYF.

The chain has TRBV19 and TRBJ1-2, with TRBD1 matching 8 bases. Germline CDR1 LNHDA, CDR2 SQIVND (reference sequence). V was clipped by 9 bases and J by 8 bases; unmatched bases: 11. The CDR3 is 13 amino acids. CDR3 protein: CASQFGQGHGYTF. DNA for the CDR3: TGTGCCAGCCAGTTCGGACAGGGCCACGGCTACACCTTC.

This clonotype appeared a few times. The rearrangement joins TRBV9 to TRBJ2-3; D gene uncertain. The CDR3 contains 15 residues. The V end was cut by 0 bases, the J end by 3 bases, with 11 bases between. In germline, CDR1 is SGDLS, CDR2 YYNGEE. DNA of the CDR3: TGTGCCAGCAGCGTAGAGTCACTGAGAACAGATACGCAGTATTTT. Its protein is CASSVESLRTDTQYF.

In this sample, this clonotype turned up a few times. Written as DNA, the CDR3 is TGTGCCAGCAGCACCGACCCTAGCGGCTCTCTCTACGAGCAGTACTTC. Translation gives CASSTDPSGSLYEQYF. The rearrangement uses TRBV7-2 and TRBJ2-7, with 7 bases that match TRBD2. The CDR3 is 16 residues long. Germline-derived CDR1 and CDR2 are SGHTA and FQGNSA. V lost 5 bases to trimming and J lost 3 bases; unmatched junction nucleotides: 13. Looking up the rest from reference TRBV7-2 and TRBJ2-7 gives the full variable domain: GAGVSQSPSNKVTEKGKDVELRCDPISGHTALYWYRQSLGQGLEFLIYFQGNSAPDKSGLPSDRFSAERTGGSVSTLTIQRTQQEDSAVYLCASSTDPSGSLYEQYFGPGTRLTVT.

The chain links TRBV20-1 to TRBJ1-1; D perhaps matches TRBD1 (5 bases). The V end was cut by 2 bases, the J end by 0 bases, with 13 bases between. The length of the CDR3 is 15 residues. Germline CDR1 and CDR2: DFQATT and SNEGSKA (reference sequence). Here the CDR3 reads CSARSFQGVNTEAFF. The CDR3 DNA reads TGCAGTGCTAGAAGTTTCCAGGGAGTGAACACTGAAGCTTTCTTT.

The table lists this clonotype with a few counts. The V and J genes are TRBV7-9 and TRBJ2-3; D might be TRBD1 or TRBD2, each matching 5 bases. The CDR3 consists of 15 residues. From germline, CDR1 is SEHNR and CDR2 FQNEAQ (reference sequence). V lost 6 bases to trimming and J lost 4 bases, with 17 bases between them. CDR3 coding DNA: TGTGCCAGCAGTAAGGGACGGCTCGTTCCAGATACGCAGTATTTT. This gives the protein CASSKGRLVPDTQYF.

The V call is TRBV7-2, the J call TRBJ2-2; TRBD2 aligns across 12 bases. J was trimmed by 4 bases and V by 1 base; bases with no gene match: 4. Per germline, CDR1 SGHTA and CDR2 FQGNSA. The CDR3 length is 17 residues. The CDR3 nucleotides read TGTGCCAGCAGCTTAGGACTAGCGGGAGTTGTCACCGGGGAGCTGTTTTTT. Protein sequence: CASSLGLAGVVTGELFF.

The chain carries TRBV6-5 and TRBJ2-2; 7 nucleotides line up with TRBD2. V lost 3 bases and J lost 16; bases outside the gene matches: 8. This CDR3 is 12 amino acids long. CDR1 and CDR2 from the germline V gene are MNHEY and SVGAGI. CDR3 in DNA: TGTGCCAGCAGTTATGGGGGGGAAGGTTGGTTTTTT. This codes for CASSYGGEGWFF.

This clonotype was picked up a small number of times. The V call is TRBV5-1, the J call TRBJ2-1; TRBD2 is a possible D gene (6 bases). The CDR3 totals 15 residues. The V gene's germline CDR1 is SGHRS and CDR2 YFSETQ. Trimming stripped 2 bases from V and 8 bases from J, with 17 bases between. The CDR3 sequence is CASSFYAGLGDEQFF. The CDR3 nucleotides read TGCGCCAGCAGCTTCTATGCGGGGCTGGGCGATGAGCAGTTCTTC.